These 10 T cell receptor beta chains were all obtained from the same sample, sequenced in a study of vaccination and CD4 T cells after COVID-19. TCRdb ran MiXCR on the PCR reads and lists one entry per CDR3 protein. This repertoire shows around 26,000 distinct CDR3 sequences, around 53% found once; its top ten account for roughly 5.5%. As for time point: late sampling 161 to 241 days after vaccination in a few convalescent patients. Specimen: CD4+ T cells from blood, collected about 7 months after SARS-CoV-2 vaccination. The receptors were gathered from a human donor who had recovered from COVID-19.

This clonotype was detected only a few times. The chain is built from TRBV27 and TRBJ2-1, with a possible D match to TRBD2 (6 bases). Germline CDR1 is MNHEY and CDR2 is SMNVEV (reference sequence). Trimming cost V 6 bases and J 2 bases, with 11 bases left between them. The CDR3 contains 14 residues. The CDR3 DNA follows: TGTGCCAGCAGCCTTAGCGGACCCTACAATGAGCAGTTCTTC. It translates to CASSLSGPYNEQFF.

This chain joins TRBV28 and TRBJ1-2; TRBD1 might be the D (5 bases). Germline V gene lookup returns CDR1 MDHEN and CDR2 SYDVKM. V lost 5 bases and J lost 6, with 22 bases in between. The CDR3 is made up of 16 amino acids. The CDR3: CASSQLTRQGTDGYTF. Written as DNA, the CDR3 is TGTGCCAGCAGTCAACTGACCCGCCAGGGAACAGATGGCTACACCTTC.

This clonotype turned up a few times. The chain links TRBV20-1 to TRBJ1-5, with D perhaps matching TRBD1 (6 bases). Germline lookup yields CDR1 DFQATT and CDR2 SNEGSKA (reference sequence). The germline V and J ends were trimmed by 0 bases and 3 bases, with 15 bases remaining between them. The CDR3 loop spans 16 amino acids. The CDR3 is CSARDEDSTFNQPQHF. The CDR3 region has the DNA TGCAGTGCTAGAGATGAGGACAGCACATTCAATCAGCCCCAGCATTTT.

The chain is built from TRBV7-2 and TRBJ1-2; D is uncertain. CDR1 and CDR2 from the germline V gene are SGHTA and FQGNSA. CDR3 length equals 13 residues. The germline V and J ends were trimmed by 6 bases and 0 bases, with 8 bases remaining between them. This CDR3 is CASRERANYGYTF. CDR3 in DNA: TGTGCCAGCAGAGAGAGAGCTAACTATGGCTACACCTTC.

The genes are TRBV28 and TRBJ1-5; D gene ambiguous. The length of the CDR3 is 12 residues. Trimming took off 6 bases at V and 1 base at J, with 4 bases between the two ends. Germline V lookup: CDR1 MDHEN, CDR2 SYDVKM. The CDR3 sequence is CASRGSNQPQHF. The DNA of the CDR3 is TGTGCCAGCAGGGGCAGCAATCAGCCCCAGCATTTT.

This clonotype was seen once. The genes are TRBV20-1 and TRBJ1-1; 11 nucleotides align to TRBD1. Germline CDR1 and CDR2: DFQATT and SNEGSKA (reference sequence). V dropped 8 bases and J dropped 4; count of bases not matched to a gene: 9. The CDR3 contains 14 residues. CDR3 loop: CSTRTGTGGTEAFF. In nucleotides, the CDR3 is TGCAGTACCCGGACAGGGACAGGGGGCACTGAAGCTTTCTTT.

The rearrangement joins TRBV4-2 to TRBJ2-1; 7 positions match TRBD2. V lost 4 bases, J lost 0 bases, and 6 bases stayed unmatched. CDR1 LGHNA and CDR2 YNFKEQ come from the germline V gene. This CDR3 comprises 16 residues. CDR3 DNA sequence: TGTGCCAGCAGCCTCGGGAGCGGGAACTCCTACAATGAGCAGTTCTTC. Translation gives CASSLGSGNSYNEQFF.

This clonotype was found a few times. This chain uses TRBV20-1 with TRBJ1-1; the D is unclear. V was cut by 1 base and J by 6 bases, with 9 bases left in between. The CDR3 is made up of 12 amino acids. Germline V lookup: CDR1 DFQATT, CDR2 SNEGSKA (reference sequence). For the CDR3, the DNA is TGCAGTGCTAGAGCGGGGAGGTCTGAAGCTTTCTTT. It specifies CSARAGRSEAFF.

The chain employs TRBV5-1 and TRBJ2-3, with TRBD1 matching 8 bases. The ends lost 4 bases at V and 4 bases at J; junction bases unmatched: 14. Germline V gives CDR1 SGHRS, CDR2 YFSETQ. This CDR3 is 17 amino acids long. CDR3 sequence: CASSRDPDRAVADTQYF. In DNA, the CDR3 is TGCGCCAGCAGCCGGGACCCGGACAGGGCTGTAGCAGATACGCAGTATTTT.

This clonotype turned up a few times. The chain couples TRBV20-1 to TRBJ2-1, with 11 bases lining up with TRBD1. With V trimmed by 5 bases and J by 5 bases, 8 bases remained unmatched. Germline V gene sequence: CDR1 DFQATT, CDR2 SNEGSKA (reference sequence). The CDR3 spans 15 residues. CDR3 in amino acids: CSAPQVDRGHNEQFF. CDR3 bases: TGCAGTGCTCCCCAGGTGGACAGGGGGCACAATGAGCAGTTCTTC.